The rows below give T cell receptor beta chains drawn from one sample of a study of T-cell reconstitution after alpha-beta-depleted transplantation in children. TCRdb re-called the PCR reads through MiXCR, storing one row per CDR3 protein. This sample has some 490,000 distinct CDR3 sequences, with about 12% found just once. The input for sequencing was PBMCs from the stem cell graft donor, taken from the stem cell graft. These receptors came from a human donor who donated a stem cell graft to a child with combined immunodeficiency. CDR3s include the opening cysteine and the closing phenylalanine or tryptophan. Fields, in order: clone size, V gene, D gene, J gene, CDR3 DNA, CDR3 protein. A D gene is named only where the DNA matches it firmly. Not every row has a clone size; where given, it reads once, few, many or a size class.

size: few
V: TRBV24-1
D: NA
J: TRBJ1-4
DNA: TGTGCCACCAGTGATGCGTCGGGTAATGAAAAACTGTTTTTT
CDR3: CATSDASGNEKLFF

size: NA
V: TRBV5-1
D: NA
J: TRBJ1-1
DNA: TGCGCCAGCAGCTTGTTGGGGCCCCCGAGCACTGAAGCTTTCTTT
CDR3: CASSLLGPPSTEAFF

size: few
V: TRBV7-8
D: NA
J: TRBJ2-7
DNA: TGTGCCAGCAGCTTAGACGCGGGACCCCTCGAGCAGTACTTC
CDR3: CASSLDAGPLEQYF

size: NA
V: TRBV24-1
D: NA
J: TRBJ1-2
DNA: TGTGCCACCAGTGATTTTGGTTCAGAGAACTATGGCTACACCTTC
CDR3: CATSDFGSENYGYTF

size: many
V: TRBV12-3/TRBV12-4
D: NA
J: TRBJ1-2
DNA: TGTGCCAGCAGCTTAACCTCCGCGGGGGCAGGCTATGGCTACACCTTC
CDR3: CASSLTSAGAGYGYTF

size: NA
V: TRBV5-1
D: NA
J: TRBJ1-1
DNA: TGCGCCAGCAGGGACATCCAAACATCTGAAGCTTTCTTT
CDR3: CASRDIQTSEAFF

size: few
V: TRBV20-1
D: TRBD1
J: TRBJ2-2
DNA: TGCAGTGCTGACGGACAGGGTAGAGCCGGGGAGCTGTTTTTT
CDR3: CSADGQGRAGELFF

size: few
V: TRBV28
D: TRBD1
J: TRBJ2-7
DNA: TGTGCCAGCAGTCAAGGACAGGAAACCTCCTACGAGCAGTACTTC
CDR3: CASSQGQETSYEQYF

size: NA
V: TRBV25-1
D: NA
J: TRBJ2-7
DNA: TGTGCCAGGCCCCGGGCCCAGGGGGGCGAGCAGTACTTC
CDR3: CARPRAQGGEQYF

size: few
V: TRBV20-1
D: NA
J: TRBJ2-7
DNA: TGCAGTGCTAGAGACGAAAAGCGACGGACACCCGAAAAATACGAGCAGTACTTC
CDR3: CSARDEKRRTPEKYEQYF

size: many
V: TRBV25-1
D: TRBD2
J: TRBJ2-1
DNA: TGTGCCAGCAAAAAGCGGGGGGACATTAATGAGCAGTTCTTC
CDR3: CASKKRGDINEQFF

size: few
V: TRBV11-2
D: TRBD2
J: TRBJ2-2
DNA: TGTGCCAGCAGCAGAGACCGGGGGGGCCTGTACGCCGGGGAGCTGTTTTTT
CDR3: CASSRDRGGLYAGELFF

size: NA
V: TRBV7-9
D: NA
J: TRBJ1-2
DNA: TGTGCCAGCAGCCTACGAGCCTCAGACTATGGCTACACCTTC
CDR3: CASSLRASDYGYTF

size: NA
V: TRBV29-1
D: TRBD1
J: TRBJ2-1
DNA: TGCAGCCAAAACAGGGGCCCGTACAATGAGCAGTTCTTC
CDR3: CSQNRGPYNEQFF

size: few
V: TRBV12-3/TRBV12-4
D: NA
J: TRBJ2-3
DNA: TGTGCCAGCTTGGAACGGGGGGCCAACACAGATACGCAGTATTTT
CDR3: CASLERGANTDTQYF

size: few
V: TRBV4-2
D: NA
J: TRBJ2-5
DNA: TGTGCCAGCAGCCAAGTTTCGTTAGGGGGGCAAGAGACCCAGTACTTC
CDR3: CASSQVSLGGQETQYF

size: many
V: TRBV12-3/TRBV12-4
D: TRBD1
J: TRBJ2-7
DNA: TGTGCCAGCAGGCCCGGGACAGGGGAATACGAGCAGTACTTC
CDR3: CASRPGTGEYEQYF

size: NA
V: TRBV7-2
D: TRBD2
J: TRBJ2-3
DNA: TGTGCCAGCAGCTTAGGTCGCGGGGGGGCAGGAGATACGCAGTATTTT
CDR3: CASSLGRGGAGDTQYF

size: NA
V: TRBV29-1
D: TRBD2
J: TRBJ2-5
DNA: TGCAGCGTTTGCCTGACTAGCGGGAGGGCCGCGGAGACCCAGTACTTC
CDR3: CSVCLTSGRAAETQYF

size: NA
V: TRBV7-2
D: NA
J: TRBJ1-1
DNA: TGTGCCAGCAGCTTAGTAGCGGGCCGAGTTGAGACTGAAGCTTTCTTT
CDR3: CASSLVAGRVETEAFF

size: NA
V: TRBV7-9
D: TRBD2
J: TRBJ2-1
DNA: TGTGCCAGCAGCCTCCCCACTAGCGGGGGACGGGACAATGAGCAGTTCTTC
CDR3: CASSLPTSGGRDNEQFF

size: few
V: TRBV19
D: NA
J: TRBJ2-2
DNA: TGTGCCAGTAGTCCAGGGACACCCACGAACACCGGGGAGCTGTTTTTT
CDR3: CASSPGTPTNTGELFF

size: many
V: TRBV6-1
D: NA
J: TRBJ2-3
DNA: TGTGCCAGCAGCCGGGGGACAGTTAGCACAGATACGCAGTATTTT
CDR3: CASSRGTVSTDTQYF